These T cell receptor beta chains were read from a single sample in a study of cytomegalovirus exposure and HLA in healthy donors. TCRdb's table, derived via immunoSEQ multiplex PCR, lists solely in-frame clones and lacks some. This table holds roughly 110,000 clones, approximately 84% found once. Sequencing input: PBMCs. These receptors all come from a man aged 30 to 45 in good health and CMV-seronegative. Both conserved end residues are part of each CDR3. D genes are given only for firm matches. Rows may omit the clone size; those that give it use once, few, many or a size class.

>TRBJ2-7|-|TRBD2|TRBV7-9
TGTGCCAGCAGCTCCTATGCCGGGACTAGCGGGAGTGGGTCCTACGAGCAGTACTTC
CASSSYAGTSGSGSYEQYF
>TRBJ1-1|-|-|TRBV6-5
TGTGCCAGCAGACTCACAGGGTCTCGGGGCACTGAAGCTTTCTTT
CASRLTGSRGTEAFF
>TRBJ2-7|-|TRBD2|TRBV6-1
TGTGCCAGCAGTGACTTAGCGGGGGGTTCCTACGAGCAGTACTTC
CASSDLAGGSYEQYF
>TRBJ1-3|few|TRBD1|TRBV11-2
TGTGCCAGCAGCTTCACTGACAGGGGGGCGGGAAACACCATATATTTT
CASSFTDRGAGNTIYF
>TRBJ1-4|once|-|TRBV28
TGTGCCAGCAGTGAGCAGGGGCCTGCAACTAATGAAAAACTGTTTTTT
CASSEQGPATNEKLFF
>TRBJ2-5|-|TRBD1|TRBV5-1
TGCGCCAGCAGCAAAGGGACAGGGCAAGAGACCCAGTACTTC
CASSKGTGQETQYF
>TRBJ1-1|few|TRBD1|TRBV6-1
TGTGCCAGCAGTGAAGCGGGGACAGGCGGGTACACTGAAGCTTTCTTT
CASSEAGTGGYTEAFF
>TRBJ1-1|-|TRBD1|TRBV29-1
TGCAGCGTTGAAGTAGGGGGCCACCAACTCGAAGCTTTCTTT
CSVEVGGHQLEAFF
>TRBJ2-5|-|TRBD2|TRBV30
TGTGCCTGGAGTATGACTAGCGAAGAGACCCAGTACTTC
CAWSMTSEETQYF
>TRBJ2-3|-|-|TRBV5-1
TGCGCCAGCAGCTGGCCCCGCGGGAACACAGATACGCAGTATTTT
CASSWPRGNTDTQYF
>TRBJ2-3|-|TRBD2|TRBV5-1
TGCGCCAGCAGCCCGCCGTCTGCGGGGGGCACAGATACGCAGTATTTT
CASSPPSAGGTDTQYF
>TRBJ2-4|-|-|TRBV30
TGTGCCTGGAGTGTACAAGCGGCAAAAAACATTCAGTACTTC
CAWSVQAAKNIQYF
>TRBJ2-7|-|-|TRBV30
TGTGCCTGCCCGAGGATGGGTAACTCCCTGGCCCAGAGCTCCTACGAGCAGTACTTC
CACPRMGNSLAQSSYEQYF
>TRBJ2-7|once|-|TRBV11-2
TGTGCCAGCAGCTTAGAGCTGACACGGGAAGGCGAGCAGTACTTC
CASSLELTREGEQYF
>TRBJ2-3|-|TRBD2|TRBV7-8
TGTGCCAGCAGCTTATCTAGCGGCTCTAGCACAGATACGCAGTATTTT
CASSLSSGSSTDTQYF
>TRBJ1-4|-|TRBD1|TRBV30
TGTGCCTGGAGCGACTGGGACAGACGCAAAAAACTGTTTTTT
CAWSDWDRRKKLFF